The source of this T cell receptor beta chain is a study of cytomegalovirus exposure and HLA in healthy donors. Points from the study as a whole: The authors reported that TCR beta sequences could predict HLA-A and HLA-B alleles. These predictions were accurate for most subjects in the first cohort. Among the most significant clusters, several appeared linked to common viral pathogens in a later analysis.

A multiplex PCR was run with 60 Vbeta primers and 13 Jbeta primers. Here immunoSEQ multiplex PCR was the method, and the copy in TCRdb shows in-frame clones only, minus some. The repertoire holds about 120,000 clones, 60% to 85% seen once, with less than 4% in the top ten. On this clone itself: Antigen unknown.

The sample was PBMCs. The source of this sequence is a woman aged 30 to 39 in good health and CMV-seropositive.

The CDR3 coding sequence is TGTGCCAGCAGTTTAGGGGGGACAGGCTCCTACAATGAGCAGTTCTTC. Translated: CASSLGGTGSYNEQFF. The chain employs TRBV28 and TRBJ2-1; 8 bases align to TRBD1. V was pared by 2 bases and J by 0 bases, with 3 bases of the junction left unmatched. The CDR3 spans 16 residues. Germline V gene data show CDR1 as MDHEN and CDR2 as SYDVKM.